This passage covers 6 T cell receptor beta chains from one sample sequenced in a study of identical twins (dated by TCRdb to the mid-2010s). The library was generated by 5' RACE. Reads for this sample came from an Illumina HiSeq 2000. TCRdb handled the public reads itself, with Q25 trimming in fastp and clone calling in MiXCR, and kept productive beta chains. Every CDR3 protein is listed once, alongside the most common genes and DNA of its rows. Present in this sample are around 1.7 million distinct CDR3 sequences, roughly 35% of which were seen just once. The top ten clonotypes cover about 0.3% of the sample. The sequencing sample was made of cord blood. These receptors were obtained from a newborn girl in good health.

This clonotype appeared once. The V gene is TRBV20-1, the J gene TRBJ2-1; D gene ambiguous. The CDR3 extends over 13 amino acids. V was cut by 0 bases and J by 10 bases, with 13 bases left in between. Germline CDR1 reads DFQATT; CDR2 reads SNEGSKA (reference sequence). CDR3 sequence (DNA): TGCAGTGCTAGAGATCGTATAGGGCGGGAGCAGTTCTTC. It translates to CSARDRIGREQFF.

This sequence joins TRBV20-1 and TRBJ2-3; 8 nucleotides agree with TRBD2. Germline V gene lookup returns CDR1 DFQATT and CDR2 SNEGSKA (reference sequence). This CDR3 is built from 14 residues. The V gene end was trimmed by 6 bases and the J gene end by 1 base; junction bases not matched to a gene: 6. In DNA form, the CDR3 reads TGCAGTGCCTTCCGGCGGGGGGGCACAGATACGCAGTATTTT. It translates to CSAFRRGGTDTQYF.

In its sample, this clonotype was seen a few times. The chain uses TRBV2 and TRBJ2-5; D remains unclear. CDR3 size: 12 residues. V was shortened by 4 bases and J by 5 bases, with 8 bases between the two germline ends. The germline gives CDR1 SNHLY, CDR2 FYNNEI. This chain's CDR3 is CASSVPMETQYF. The CDR3 DNA follows: TGTGCCAGCAGTGTTCCAATGGAGACCCAGTACTTC.

The rearrangement links TRBV4-2 to TRBJ2-1; 9 bases map to TRBD2. With V trimmed by 1 base and J by 8 bases, 9 bases remained unmatched. This CDR3 is built from 16 residues. Germline CDR1 is LGHNA and CDR2 is YNFKEQ. CDR3 DNA sequence: TGTGCCAGCAGCCAAGGCCTGGCGGGAGGGCAGGATGAGCAGTTCTTC. As protein: CASSQGLAGGQDEQFF.

The chain uses TRBV3-1 and TRBJ2-3; D could derive from TRBD1 or TRBD2 (5 bases each). Trimming took 3 bases from V and 0 from J, leaving 10 bases between them. Germline CDR1 is LGHDT and CDR2 is YNNKEL (reference sequence). The CDR3 runs to 15 residues. CDR3 sequence reads: CASSHFRDSTDTQYF. CDR3 sequence (DNA): TGTGCCAGCAGCCACTTCCGGGACAGCACAGATACGCAGTATTTT.

Regarding this clonotype: A read error may explain this, as a much larger clone is one base away. The chain recombines TRBV20-1 with TRBJ2-5, with D tentatively TRBD1 (5 bases). The V end was cut by 6 bases, the J end by 11 bases, with 19 bases between. Germline lookup yields CDR1 DFQATT and CDR2 SNEGSKA (reference sequence). The CDR3 is made up of 12 amino acids. The chain's CDR3 is CSAEKGYNEQYF. CDR3 nucleotides: TGCAGTGCCGAAAAGGGGTACAATGAGCAGTACTTC.